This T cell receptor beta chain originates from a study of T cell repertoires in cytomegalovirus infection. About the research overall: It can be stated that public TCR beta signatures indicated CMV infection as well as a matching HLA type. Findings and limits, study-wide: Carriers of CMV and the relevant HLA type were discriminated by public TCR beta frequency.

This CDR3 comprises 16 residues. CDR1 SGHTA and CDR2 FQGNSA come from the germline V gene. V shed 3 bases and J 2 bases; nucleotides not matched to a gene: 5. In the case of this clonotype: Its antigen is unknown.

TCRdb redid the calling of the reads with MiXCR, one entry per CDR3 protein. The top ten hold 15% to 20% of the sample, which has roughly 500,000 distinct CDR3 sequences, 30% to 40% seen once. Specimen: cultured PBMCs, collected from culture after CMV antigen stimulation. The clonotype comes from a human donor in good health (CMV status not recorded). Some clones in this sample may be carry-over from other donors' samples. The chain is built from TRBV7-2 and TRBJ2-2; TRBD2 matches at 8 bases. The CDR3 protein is CASSFLAGINTGELFF. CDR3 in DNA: TGTGCCAGCAGCTTTCTAGCGGGTATTAACACCGGGGAGCTGTTTTTT.